This entry concerns a single T cell receptor beta chain. Its antigen is still unknown. This specimen belongs to a study of T cell responses to AZD1222 COVID-19 vaccine. The study's findings and limits: Nearly half of spike-specific TCRs reportedly target variant regions that are unmutated in the B.1.351 and B.1.1.7 variants. With two AZD1222 doses given, Spike-specific TCR breadth and depth both rose.

Profiling relied on immunoSEQ multiplex PCR, and the TCRdb table lists in-frame clones only, not all of them. The sample has about 120,000 clones, roughly 84% seen once. The CDR3 has 14 amino acids. Germline CDR1 is SGHRS and CDR2 is YFSETQ. The V end lost 4 bases, the J end lost 3 bases, and 11 bases lay between the germline ends. The material sequenced was peripheral blood, taken on day 0 of AZD1222 vaccination. The chain combines TRBV5-1 with TRBJ2-1, with D perhaps matching TRBD2 (6 bases). This receptor was obtained from an adult in good health. DNA of the CDR3: TGCGCCAGCAGCCCCGGGACTGGCTACAATGAGCAGTTCTTC. It is translated as CASSPGTGYNEQFF.